This T cell receptor (beta chain) was recorded in a study of blood T cell repertoires in COVID-19. The germline V gene encodes CDR1 MNHEY and CDR2 SMNVEV (reference sequence). There are 12 residues in the CDR3. V shed 8 bases and J shed 2 bases, with 9 bases lying between them. Sequencing used immunoSEQ multiplex PCR; TCRdb keeps in-frame clones, though not all of them. This repertoire shows about 230,000 clones, approximately 88% found once; its top ten account for under 4.5%. This rearrangement joins TRBV27 to TRBJ1-2; D ambiguous. The sequence derives from a woman aged 30 to 39 who had been exposed to COVID-19. Sequenced sample: PBMCs or T cells enriched from blood (not recorded which). This CDR3 reads CASGRGNYGYTF. The CDR3 DNA follows: TGTGCCAGCGGTCGGGGAAACTATGGCTACACCTTC.